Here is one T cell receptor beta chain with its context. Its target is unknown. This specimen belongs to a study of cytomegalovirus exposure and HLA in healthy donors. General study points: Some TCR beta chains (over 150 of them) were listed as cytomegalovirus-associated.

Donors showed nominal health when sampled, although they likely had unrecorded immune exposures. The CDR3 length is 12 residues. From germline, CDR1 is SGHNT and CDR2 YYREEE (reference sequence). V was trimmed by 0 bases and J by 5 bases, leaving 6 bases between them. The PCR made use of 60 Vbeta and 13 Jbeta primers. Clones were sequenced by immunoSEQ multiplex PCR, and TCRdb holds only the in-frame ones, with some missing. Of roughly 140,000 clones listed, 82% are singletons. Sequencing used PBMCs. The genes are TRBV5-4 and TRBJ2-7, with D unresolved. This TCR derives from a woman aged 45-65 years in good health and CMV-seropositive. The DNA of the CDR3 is TGTGCCAGCAGCTTGGGAGAGAACGAGCAGTACTTC. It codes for CASSLGENEQYF.